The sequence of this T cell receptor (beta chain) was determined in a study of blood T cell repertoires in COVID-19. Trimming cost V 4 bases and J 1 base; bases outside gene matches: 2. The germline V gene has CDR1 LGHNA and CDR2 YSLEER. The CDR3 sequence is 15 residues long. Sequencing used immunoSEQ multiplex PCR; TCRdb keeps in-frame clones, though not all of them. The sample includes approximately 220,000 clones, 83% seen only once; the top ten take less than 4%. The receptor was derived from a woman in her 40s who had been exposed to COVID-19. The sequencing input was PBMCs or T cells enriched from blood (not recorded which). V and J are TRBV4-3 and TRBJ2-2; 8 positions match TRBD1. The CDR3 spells CASSPGGLNTGELFF. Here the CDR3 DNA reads TGCGCCAGCAGCCCAGGGGGCTTGAACACCGGGGAGCTGTTTTTT.